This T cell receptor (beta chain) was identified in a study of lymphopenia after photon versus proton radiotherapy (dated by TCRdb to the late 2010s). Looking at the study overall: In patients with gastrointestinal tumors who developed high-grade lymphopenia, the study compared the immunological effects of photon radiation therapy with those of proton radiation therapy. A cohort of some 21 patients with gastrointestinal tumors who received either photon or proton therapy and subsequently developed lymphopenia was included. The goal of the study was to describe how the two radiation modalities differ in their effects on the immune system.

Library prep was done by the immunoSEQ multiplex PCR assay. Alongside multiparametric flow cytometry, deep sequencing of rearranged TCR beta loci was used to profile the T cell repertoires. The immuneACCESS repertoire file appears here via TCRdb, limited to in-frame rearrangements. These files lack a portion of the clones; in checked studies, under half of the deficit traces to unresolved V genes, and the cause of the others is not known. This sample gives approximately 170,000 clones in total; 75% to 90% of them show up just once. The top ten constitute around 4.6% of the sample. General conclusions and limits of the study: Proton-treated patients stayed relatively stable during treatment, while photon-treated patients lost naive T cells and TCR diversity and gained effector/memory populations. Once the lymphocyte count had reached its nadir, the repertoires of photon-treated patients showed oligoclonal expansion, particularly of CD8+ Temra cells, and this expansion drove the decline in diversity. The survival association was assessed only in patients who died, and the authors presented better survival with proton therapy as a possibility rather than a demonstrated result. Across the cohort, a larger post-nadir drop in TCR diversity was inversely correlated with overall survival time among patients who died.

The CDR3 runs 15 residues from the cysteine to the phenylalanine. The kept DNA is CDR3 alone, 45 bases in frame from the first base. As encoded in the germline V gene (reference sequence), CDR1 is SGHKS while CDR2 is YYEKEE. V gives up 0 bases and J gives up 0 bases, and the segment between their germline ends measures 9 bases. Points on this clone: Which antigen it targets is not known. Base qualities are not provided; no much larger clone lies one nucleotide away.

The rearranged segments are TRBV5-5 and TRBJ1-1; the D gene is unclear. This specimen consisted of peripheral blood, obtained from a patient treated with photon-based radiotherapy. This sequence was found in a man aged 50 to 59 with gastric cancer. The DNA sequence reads TGTGCCAGCAGCTTGGTTCACACCTTGAACACTGAAGCTTTCTTT. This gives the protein CASSLVHTLNTEAFF.